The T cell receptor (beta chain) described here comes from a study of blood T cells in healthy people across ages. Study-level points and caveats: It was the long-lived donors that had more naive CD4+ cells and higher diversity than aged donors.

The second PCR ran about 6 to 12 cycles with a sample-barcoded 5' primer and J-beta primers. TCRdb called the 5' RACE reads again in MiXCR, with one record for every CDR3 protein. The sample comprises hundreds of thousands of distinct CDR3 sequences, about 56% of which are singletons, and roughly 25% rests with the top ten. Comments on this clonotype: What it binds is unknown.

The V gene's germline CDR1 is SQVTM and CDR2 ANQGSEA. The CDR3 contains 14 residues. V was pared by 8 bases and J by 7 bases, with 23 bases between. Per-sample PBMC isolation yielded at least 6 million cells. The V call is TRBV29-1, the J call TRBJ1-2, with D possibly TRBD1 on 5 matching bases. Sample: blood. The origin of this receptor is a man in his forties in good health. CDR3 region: CSSRSRGRGSGYTF. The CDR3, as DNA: TGCAGCTCACGATCCCGGGGAAGGGGAAGTGGCTACACCTTC.